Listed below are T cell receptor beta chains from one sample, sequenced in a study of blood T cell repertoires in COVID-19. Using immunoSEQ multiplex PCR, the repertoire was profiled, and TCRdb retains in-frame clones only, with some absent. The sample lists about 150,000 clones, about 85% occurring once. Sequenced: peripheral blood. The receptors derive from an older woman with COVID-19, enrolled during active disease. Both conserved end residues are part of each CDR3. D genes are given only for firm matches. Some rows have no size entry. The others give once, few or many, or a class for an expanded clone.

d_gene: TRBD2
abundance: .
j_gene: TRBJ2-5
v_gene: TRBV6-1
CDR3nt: TGTGCCAGCAGTGAAGCCGTGGTAGCGGGAGGGGAGACCCAGTACTTC
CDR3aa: CASSEAVVAGGETQYF

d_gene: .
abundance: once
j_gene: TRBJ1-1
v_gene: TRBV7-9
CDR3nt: TGTGCCAGCACCCTCCAGGGGACTGAAGCTTTCTTT
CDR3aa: CASTLQGTEAFF

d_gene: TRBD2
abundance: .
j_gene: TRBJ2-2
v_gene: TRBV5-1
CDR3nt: TGCGCCAGCAGCTTGGAAGGTGGGACTAGCGGGTTACGGAACACCGGGGAGCTGTTTTTT
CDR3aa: CASSLEGGTSGLRNTGELFF

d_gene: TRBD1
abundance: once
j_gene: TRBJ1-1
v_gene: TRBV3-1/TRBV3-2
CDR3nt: TGTGCCAGCAGCCAAGTGCCCCTACAGGGGAGCACTGAAGCTTTCTTT
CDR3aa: CASSQVPLQGSTEAFF

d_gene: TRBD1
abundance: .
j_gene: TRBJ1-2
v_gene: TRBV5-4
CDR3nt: TGTGCCAGCAGCGCGGGACAGGAGGTCTATGGCTACACCTTC
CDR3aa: CASSAGQEVYGYTF

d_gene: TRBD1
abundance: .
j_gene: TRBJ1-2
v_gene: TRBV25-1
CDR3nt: TGTGCCAGCAGTGACTTCGGACAGGATTTCTATGGCTACACCTTC
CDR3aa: CASSDFGQDFYGYTF

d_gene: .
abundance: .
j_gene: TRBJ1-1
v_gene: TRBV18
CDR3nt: TGTGCCAGCTCATCGGACAGTTACACTGAAGCTTTCTTT
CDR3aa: CASSSDSYTEAFF

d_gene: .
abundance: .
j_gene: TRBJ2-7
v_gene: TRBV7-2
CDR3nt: TGTGCCAGCAGCTTAGCGGGGCCCACGTACGAGCAGTACTTC
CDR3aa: CASSLAGPTYEQYF

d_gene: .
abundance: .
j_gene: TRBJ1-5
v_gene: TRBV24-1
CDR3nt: TGTGCCACCAGTGATTTGGTGACAGGTGAACGCCATAGCAATCAGCCCCAGCATTTT
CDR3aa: CATSDLVTGERHSNQPQHF

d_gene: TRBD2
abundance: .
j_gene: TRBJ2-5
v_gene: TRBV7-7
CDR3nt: TGTGCTAGCAGCCCTAATCTAGCGGGAGTAGGGGAGACCCAGTACTTC
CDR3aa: CASSPNLAGVGETQYF

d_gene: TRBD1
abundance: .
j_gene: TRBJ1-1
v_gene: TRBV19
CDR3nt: TGTGCCAGCTCAAACCCTCCGGGACAGGGAAACACTGAAGCTTTCTTT
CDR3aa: CASSNPPGQGNTEAFF

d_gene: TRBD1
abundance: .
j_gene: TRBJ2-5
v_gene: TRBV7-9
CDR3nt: TGTGCCAGCAGCCCGGGACAGGGGAACGGTAGAAACCAGTACTTC
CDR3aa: CASSPGQGNGRNQYF

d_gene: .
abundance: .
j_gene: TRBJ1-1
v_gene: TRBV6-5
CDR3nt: TGTGCCAGCAGTTATACTACTTCTCGCAGCGAAGCTTTCTTT
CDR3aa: CASSYTTSRSEAFF

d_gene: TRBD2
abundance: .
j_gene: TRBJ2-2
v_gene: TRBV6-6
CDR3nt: TGTGCCAGCAGTTCCTTCGGGGGGTCGGCCGGGGAGCTGTTTTTT
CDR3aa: CASSSFGGSAGELFF

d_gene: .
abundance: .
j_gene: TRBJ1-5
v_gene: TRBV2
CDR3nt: TGTGCCAGCAGTGACCCCCCGGGCAATCAGCCCCAGCATTTT
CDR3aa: CASSDPPGNQPQHF

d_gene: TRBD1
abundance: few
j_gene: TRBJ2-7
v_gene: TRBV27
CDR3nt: TGTGCCAGCAGTTTTCTGCAGGGGGCGCGTGAGCAGTACTTC
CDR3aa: CASSFLQGAREQYF

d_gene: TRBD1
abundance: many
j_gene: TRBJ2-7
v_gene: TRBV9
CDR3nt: TGTGCCAGCAGCGGCCGGGACAGGGGCGCGAAATACGAGCAGTACTTC
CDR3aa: CASSGRDRGAKYEQYF

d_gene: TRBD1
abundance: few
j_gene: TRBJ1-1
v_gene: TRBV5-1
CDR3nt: TGCGCCAGCAGTGGGGTTCCGGGACAGGGGGGTTGGGGCACTGAAGCTTTCTTT
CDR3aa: CASSGVPGQGGWGTEAFF

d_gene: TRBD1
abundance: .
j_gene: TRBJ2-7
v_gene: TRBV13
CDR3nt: TGTGCCAGCAGCTTATATCGACAGGGGGTTACCTACGAGCAGTACTTC
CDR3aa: CASSLYRQGVTYEQYF

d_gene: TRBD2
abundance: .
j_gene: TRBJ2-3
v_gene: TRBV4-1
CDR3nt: TGCGCCAGCAGCCAAGAAACGGGACTAAACACAGATACGCAGTATTTT
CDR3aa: CASSQETGLNTDTQYF

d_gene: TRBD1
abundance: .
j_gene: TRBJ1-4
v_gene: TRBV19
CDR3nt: TGTGCCAGTAGTATAGAAGGGACAGGGATGAAAAAACTGTTTTTT
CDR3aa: CASSIEGTGMKKLFF

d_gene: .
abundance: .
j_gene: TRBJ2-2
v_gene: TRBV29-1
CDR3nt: TGCAGCGTTGCCGCGACGAACACCGGGGAGCTGTTTTTT
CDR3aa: CSVAATNTGELFF

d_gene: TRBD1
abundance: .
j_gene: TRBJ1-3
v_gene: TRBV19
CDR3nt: TGTGCCAGTAGTATAGTGGGACAGTCTGGCGGAAACACCATATATTTT
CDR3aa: CASSIVGQSGGNTIYF

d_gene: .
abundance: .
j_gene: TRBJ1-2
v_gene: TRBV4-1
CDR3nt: TGCGCCAGCAGCCAAGATCCGGTCCAGGAATTCCCTCGAAATGGCTACACCTTC
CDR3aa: CASSQDPVQEFPRNGYTF

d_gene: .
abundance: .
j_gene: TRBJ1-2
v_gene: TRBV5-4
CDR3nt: TGTGCCAGCAGTTATTGGACAGTCTACACCTTC
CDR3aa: CASSYWTVYTF

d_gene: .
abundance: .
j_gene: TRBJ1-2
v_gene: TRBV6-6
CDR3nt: TGTGCCAGCCTACCAGGAGGGGACCACCCCTTCCTAGGCTACACCTTC
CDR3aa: CASLPGGDHPFLGYTF

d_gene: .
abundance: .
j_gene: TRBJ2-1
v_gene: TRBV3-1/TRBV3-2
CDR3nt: TGTGCCAGCAGTCGTCTCCCGGGAGACTACAATGAGCAGTTCTTC
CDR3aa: CASSRLPGDYNEQFF

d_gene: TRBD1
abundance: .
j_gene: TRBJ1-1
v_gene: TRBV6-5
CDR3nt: TGTGCCAGCAGGGACCGGGGACAGGTGAACACTGAAGCTTTCTTT
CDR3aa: CASRDRGQVNTEAFF

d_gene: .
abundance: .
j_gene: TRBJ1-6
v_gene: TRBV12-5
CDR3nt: TGTGCTAGTGGTTTTATCCAGGGAAATTCACCCCTCCACTTT
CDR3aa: CASGFIQGNSPLHF

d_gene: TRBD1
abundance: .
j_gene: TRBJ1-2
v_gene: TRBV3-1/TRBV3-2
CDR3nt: TGTGCCAGCAGCCCAGCCCATTACAGGGGTGGCACCTTC
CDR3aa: CASSPAHYRGGTF

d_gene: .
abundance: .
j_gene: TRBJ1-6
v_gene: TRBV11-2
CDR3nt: TGTGCCAGCAGCACTCTAGGGGCCCTCCACTTT
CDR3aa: CASSTLGALHF

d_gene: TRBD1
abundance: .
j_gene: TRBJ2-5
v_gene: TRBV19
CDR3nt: TGTGCCAGTAGTAAGAGGGACAGGGGTTTTTTAGAGACCCAGTACTTC
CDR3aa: CASSKRDRGFLETQYF

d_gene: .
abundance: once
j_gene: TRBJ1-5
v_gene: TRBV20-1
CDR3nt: TGCAGTGCCTGCAATCAGCCCCAGCATTTT
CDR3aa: CSACNQPQHF

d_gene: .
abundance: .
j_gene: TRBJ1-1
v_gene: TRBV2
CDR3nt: TGTGCCAGCAGTGAAACTCGGACAGTCAAAGCTTTCTTT
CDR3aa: CASSETRTVKAFF

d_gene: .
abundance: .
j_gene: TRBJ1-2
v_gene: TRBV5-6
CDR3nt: TGTGCCAGCAGCCCTGGTCTAGGAAACTATGGCTACACCTTC
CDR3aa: CASSPGLGNYGYTF

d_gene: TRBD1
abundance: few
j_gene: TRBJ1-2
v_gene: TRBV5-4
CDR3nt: TGTGCCAGCAGCTTGGGGACAGGTACTAACTATGGCTACACCTTC
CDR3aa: CASSLGTGTNYGYTF

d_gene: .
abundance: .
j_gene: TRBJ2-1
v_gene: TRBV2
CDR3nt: TGTGCCAGCAGTATGATCGCGGGCCCCTCCTACAATGAGCAGTTCTTC
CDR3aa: CASSMIAGPSYNEQFF

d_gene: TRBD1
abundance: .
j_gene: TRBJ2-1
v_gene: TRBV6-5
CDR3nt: TGTGCCAGCAGGTTGGGACAGTTCAATGAGCAGTTCTTC
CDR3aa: CASRLGQFNEQFF

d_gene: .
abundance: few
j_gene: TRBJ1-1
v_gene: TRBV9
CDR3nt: TGTGCCAGCAGCGCCAGAGGGAACAGGAACACTGAAGCTTTCTTT
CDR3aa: CASSARGNRNTEAFF

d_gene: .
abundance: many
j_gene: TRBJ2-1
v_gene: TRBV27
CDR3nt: TGTGCCAGCAGTCTAGGGGTAAATGAGCAGTTCTTC
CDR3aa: CASSLGVNEQFF

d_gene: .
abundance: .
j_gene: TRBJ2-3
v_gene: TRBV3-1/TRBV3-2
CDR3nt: TGTGCCAGCAGCCAAGTCCTCAGGGGAACCACAGATACGCAGTATTTT
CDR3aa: CASSQVLRGTTDTQYF

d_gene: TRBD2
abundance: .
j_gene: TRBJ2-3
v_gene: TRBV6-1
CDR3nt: TGTGCCAGCAGTGAACGAACGGGAGGGTGGGCAGATACGCAGTATTTT
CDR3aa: CASSERTGGWADTQYF

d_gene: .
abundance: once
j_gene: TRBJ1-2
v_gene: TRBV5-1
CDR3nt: TGCGCCAGCAGCTTGGCGGGTCGGTCTTTGGACAGTAACTATGGCTACACCTTC
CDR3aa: CASSLAGRSLDSNYGYTF

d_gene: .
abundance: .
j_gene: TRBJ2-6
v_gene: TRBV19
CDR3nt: TGTGCCAGTAGTACCGGGATCAGCAGGGCCAACGTCCTGACTTTC
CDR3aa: CASSTGISRANVLTF

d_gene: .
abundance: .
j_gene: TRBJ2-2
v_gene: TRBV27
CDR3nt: TGTGCCAGCAGTCTGAGGACCGGGGAGCTGTTTTTT
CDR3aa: CASSLRTGELFF

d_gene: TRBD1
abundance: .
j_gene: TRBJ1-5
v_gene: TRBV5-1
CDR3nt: TGCGCCAGCAGCCGACAGGGGCCAAACATTCACGCCAATCAGCCCCAGCATTTT
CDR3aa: CASSRQGPNIHANQPQHF

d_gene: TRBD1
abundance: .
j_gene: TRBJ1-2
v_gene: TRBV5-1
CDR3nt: TGCGCCAGCAGCTTGGGTGGACAGGGGGTTTATGGCTACACCTTC
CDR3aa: CASSLGGQGVYGYTF

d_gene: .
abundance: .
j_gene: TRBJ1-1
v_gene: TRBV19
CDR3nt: TGTGCCAGTAGTCCCAGGGGATTTCGCACTGAAGCTTTCTTT
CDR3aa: CASSPRGFRTEAFF

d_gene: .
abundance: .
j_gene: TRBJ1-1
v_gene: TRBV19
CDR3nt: TGTGCCAGTAGTATAGGGGACACAAGGCGAGCTTTCTTT
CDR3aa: CASSIGDTRRAFF

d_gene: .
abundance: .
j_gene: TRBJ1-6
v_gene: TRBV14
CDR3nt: TGTGCCAGCAGCCAAGGCAGATCCCTCTATAATTCACCCCTCCACTTT
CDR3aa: CASSQGRSLYNSPLHF

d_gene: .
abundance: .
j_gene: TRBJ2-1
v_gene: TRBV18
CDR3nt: TGTGCCAGCTCACCAACGGCAGGGGACAATGAGCAGTTCTTC
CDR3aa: CASSPTAGDNEQFF

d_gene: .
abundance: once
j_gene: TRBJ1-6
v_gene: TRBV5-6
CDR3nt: TGTGCCAGCAGCTTGCGTGGAGGGGCTGATAATTCACCCCTCCACTTT
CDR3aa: CASSLRGGADNSPLHF

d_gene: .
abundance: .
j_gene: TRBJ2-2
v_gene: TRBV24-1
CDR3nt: TGTGCCACCAGTGATTTGTGGCCAAACACCGGGGAGCTGTTTTTT
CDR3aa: CATSDLWPNTGELFF

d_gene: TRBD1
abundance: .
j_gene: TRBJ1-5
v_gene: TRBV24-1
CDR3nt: TGTGCCACCAGTCTCGGGACAGGGGGCGCCGATCAGCCCCAGCATTTT
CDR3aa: CATSLGTGGADQPQHF

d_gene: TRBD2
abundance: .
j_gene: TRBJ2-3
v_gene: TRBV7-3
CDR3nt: TGTGCCAGCAGCTTCCTAGCGGGAGATGTAGATACGCAGTATTTT
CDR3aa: CASSFLAGDVDTQYF

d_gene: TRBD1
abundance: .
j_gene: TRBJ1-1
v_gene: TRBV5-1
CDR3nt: TGCGCCAGCAGCGATGGACAGGGTTTCACTGAAGCTTTCTTT
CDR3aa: CASSDGQGFTEAFF

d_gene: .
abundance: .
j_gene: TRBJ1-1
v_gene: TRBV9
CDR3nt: TGTGCCAGCAGCGTAGCTGGTTGGGGGCAGGGTGAAGCTTTCTTT
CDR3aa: CASSVAGWGQGEAFF

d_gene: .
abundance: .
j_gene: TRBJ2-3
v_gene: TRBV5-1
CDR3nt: TGCGCCAGCAGCTTGGGAGGGACAGATACGCAGTATTTT
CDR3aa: CASSLGGTDTQYF

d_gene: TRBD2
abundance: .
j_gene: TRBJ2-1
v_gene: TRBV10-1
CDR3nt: TGCGCCAGCAGTGACCCTAGCGGGAGATCGAATGAGCAGTTCTTC
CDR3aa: CASSDPSGRSNEQFF

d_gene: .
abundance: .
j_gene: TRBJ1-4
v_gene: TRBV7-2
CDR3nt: TGTGCCAGCAGCTTAGCGCCCGGACAGCGTAATGAAAAACTGTTTTTT
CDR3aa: CASSLAPGQRNEKLFF